The 9 T cell receptor beta chains reported below all come from one sample, sequenced in a study of T cell responses to AZD1222 COVID-19 vaccine. Assay used: immunoSEQ multiplex PCR; TCRdb lists only in-frame clones, some missing. The sample carries 150,000 to 200,000 clones, 75% to 90% recorded once. Sequenced here: peripheral blood, sampled on day 0 of MenACWY control vaccination. All receptors come from an adult in good health.

The chain combines TRBV28 with TRBJ1-6; 9 nucleotides match TRBD1. V was clipped by 5 bases and J by 7 bases; unmatched bases: 6. This CDR3 is built from 15 residues. CDR1 MDHEN and CDR2 SYDVKM come from the germline V gene. The CDR3 loop reads CASSPAGQGNSPLHF. CDR3 DNA: TGTGCCAGCAGTCCAGCGGGACAGGGAAATTCACCCCTCCACTTT. The whole variable domain, remainder taken from reference TRBV28 and TRBJ1-6, is DVKVTQSSRYLVKRTGEKVFLECVQDMDHENMFWYRQDPGLGLRLIYFSYDVKMKEKGDIPEGYSVSREKKERFSLILESASTNQTSMYLCASSPAGQGNSPLHFGNGTRLTVT.

The gene calls are TRBV19 and TRBJ2-7; TRBD2 aligns across 10 bases. Per germline, CDR1 LNHDA and CDR2 SQIVND (reference sequence). Trimming cost V 6 bases and J 5 bases; bases outside gene matches: 7. There are 14 residues in the CDR3. The CDR3 DNA reads TGTGCCAGTAGCTTCCCGGGACTAGCGAACGAGCAGTACTTC. Its protein is CASSFPGLANEQYF.

This clone occurred once. The rearrangement joins TRBV18 to TRBJ2-5; D uncertain. Germline V gives CDR1 KGHSH, CDR2 LQKENI. V gave up 3 bases and J gave up 1 base, with 9 bases separating them. The CDR3 is 14 residues long. The CDR3, as DNA: TGTGCCAGCTCACCTGCAGGTACCCAAGAGACCCAGTACTTC. The encoded protein is CASSPAGTQETQYF. The complete variable domain, with remaining parts taken from reference TRBV18 and TRBJ2-5, reads NAGVMQNPRHLVRRRGQEARLRCSPMKGHSHVYWYRQLPEEGLKFMVYLQKENIIDESGMPKERFSAEFPKEGPSILRIQQVVRGDSAAYFCASSPAGTQETQYFGPGTRLLVL.

This clone was seen just once. This sequence joins TRBV9 and TRBJ2-3, with a possible D match to TRBD1 (6 bases). CDR3 length equals 14 residues. Trimming shortened V by 3 bases and J by 0 bases, and 8 bases separated the two germline ends. Germline CDR1 SGDLS, CDR2 YYNGEE. DNA for the CDR3: TGTGCCAGCAGCGCACAGGGCAGCACAGATACGCAGTATTTT. This gives the protein CASSAQGSTDTQYF.

The V call is TRBV5-1, the J call TRBJ1-5; D is unresolved. V lost 0 bases, J lost 0 bases, and 10 bases lay in between. The CDR3 contains 16 residues. The germline CDR1 and CDR2 sequences are SGHRS and YFSETQ. CDR3 coding DNA: TGCGCCAGCAGCTTGGGGGGTGGGAATAGCAATCAGCCCCAGCATTTT. Residues: CASSLGGGNSNQPQHF.

The chain employs TRBV15 and TRBJ1-3; perhaps TRBD1 as D (5 bases). Germline V gene lookup returns CDR1 LNHNV and CDR2 YYDKDF (reference sequence). The CDR3 contains 15 residues. V lost 3 bases to trimming and J lost 2 bases, with 11 bases between them. The CDR3 DNA sequence: TGTGCCACCAGCAGGGACACAGGTACTGGAAACACCATATATTTT. It specifies CATSRDTGTGNTIYF.

This chain links TRBV6-4 with TRBJ1-5; 8 bases are a match to TRBD1. Germline-derived CDR1 and CDR2 are MRHNA and SNTAGT. The CDR3 totals 18 residues. Trimming removed 0 bases from V and 5 bases from J; junction bases left unmatched: 12. CDR3 sequence (DNA): TGTGCCAGCAGTGACTCTGACCGTGCCCCAGGGGGCTATCAGCCCCAGCATTTT. This gives the protein CASSDSDRAPGGYQPQHF.

V and J are TRBV7-9 and TRBJ1-1, with 7 positions matching TRBD1. Looked up from germline, CDR1 is SEHNR and CDR2 is FQNEAQ (reference sequence). V lost 1 base and J lost 3; bases outside the gene matches: 5. This CDR3 is 15 amino acids long. The CDR3 bases are TGTGCCAGCAGCTTAGGACAGGGAGATCACACTGAAGCTTTCTTT. Translating it yields CASSLGQGDHTEAFF.

V gene TRBV9 combines with J gene TRBJ2-3; TRBD2 matches 7 bases. The CDR3 is 15 amino acids. V was pared by 2 bases and J by 2 bases, with 5 bases of the junction left unmatched. Germline V gene lookup returns CDR1 SGDLS and CDR2 YYNGEE. Written as DNA, the CDR3 is TGTGCCAGCAGCGTGGCTAGCGGTAACACAGATACGCAGTATTTT. Translated, it gives CASSVASGNTDTQYF. Full variable domain (missing parts from reference TRBV9 and TRBJ2-3): DSGVTQTPKHLITATGQRVTLRCSPRSGDLSVYWYQQSLDQGLQFLIQYYNGEERAKGNILERFSAQQFPDLHSELNLSSLELGDSALYFCASSVASGNTDTQYFGPGTRLTVL.